The clone carrying this T cell receptor beta chain has more than one count but fewer than ten. This entry belongs to a study of blood T cells in healthy people across ages. A second PCR of 7 to 11 cycles used a sample-barcoded 5' primer and a J-beta primer mix. Each CDR3 protein is one row after TCRdb ran MiXCR on the 5' RACE reads. The sample includes fewer than 1,200,000 distinct CDR3 sequences, 20% to 25% of them seen just once. The CDR3 totals 13 residues. V shed 2 bases and J shed 1 base, with 8 bases lying between them. Germline assignment: CDR1 DFQATT and CDR2 SNEGSKA (reference sequence). Another study also made use of these data, one on T cells of mothers and their children. That source notes: There were no persistent microchimeric T cell clones detected.

The receptor was derived from a girl aged 2 to 9 in good health. Material: blood. V and J are TRBV20-1 and TRBJ1-1; no definite D call. The CDR3 here is CSARNIQNTEAFF. The CDR3 DNA sequence: TGCAGTGCTAGAAACATCCAGAACACTGAAGCTTTCTTT.